The entry below describes one T cell receptor (beta chain). Trimming cost V 8 bases and J 0 bases; bases outside gene matches: 3. From germline, CDR1 is MNHEY and CDR2 SVGAGI. The CDR3 length is 15 residues. Authors' methods: How many nucleated cells were present was estimated from reference gene primer amplification. This table comes from immunoSEQ multiplex PCR, and its TCRdb copy is limited to in-frame clones, with some not included. V and J calls and clone size are given by that table; D and trimming were obtained from the DNA. Found here are just over 650,000 clones, approximately 90% of them singletons; the top ten hold under 0.3%. This entry belongs to a study of blood T cell repertoires in COVID-19. Background on the study: Acute and convalescent COVID-19 specimens originated in the United States, Italy and Spain. In each case, the material was cDNA or gDNA derived from T cells, B-cell-depleted T cells, or PBMCs.

V gene TRBV6-5 combines with J gene TRBJ1-6, with 8 bases identical to TRBD1. This sequence was found in a woman under 30 with acute or convalescent COVID-19. The sequenced sample was peripheral blood. DNA of the CDR3: TGTGCCAGCTGGGACAGGAGCTCCTATAATTCACCCCTCCACTTT. Amino acid sequence: CASWDRSSYNSPLHF.